A single sample is the source of the 4 T cell receptor beta chains below, sequenced in a study of T cell repertoires in cytomegalovirus infection. MiXCR was run by TCRdb on the reads, yielding one entry per CDR3 protein. The top ten hold approximately 15% of the sample, which has about 440,000 distinct CDR3 sequences, roughly 30% seen once. Sequenced sample: PBMCs. These receptors were collected from a human donor in good health (CMV status not recorded). Some clones in this sample may be carry-over from other donors' samples.

The chain links TRBV6-6 to TRBJ1-1, with 7 bases lining up with TRBD1. J was trimmed by 3 bases and V by 7 bases; bases with no gene match: 11. CDR3 size: 15 residues. The germline gives CDR1 MNHNY, CDR2 SVGAGI (reference sequence). The CDR3 bases are TGTGCCAGCATCAATCCGACAGGGCCCGACACTGAAGCTTTCTTT. Its protein is CASINPTGPDTEAFF.

V and J are TRBV6-5 and TRBJ1-6; 8 bases line up with TRBD1. This CDR3 has 15 amino acids. Germline values: CDR1 MNHEY, CDR2 SVGAGI. V lost 2 bases to trimming and J lost 7 bases; unmatched junction nucleotides: 4. The CDR3 DNA sequence: TGTGCCAGCAGTTACCAAGACAGGGGCAATTCACCCCTCCACTTT. Translated, it gives CASSYQDRGNSPLHF.

The J gene is TRBJ2-2, the V gene TRBV5-1; no definite D call. V was shortened by 6 bases and J by 5 bases, with 14 bases between the two germline ends. This CDR3 region has 14 residues. Germline CDR1 is SGHRS and CDR2 is YFSETQ. The CDR3 DNA follows: TGCGCCAGCAACACTTTGGGCAGTACCGGGGAGCTGTTTTTT. Amino acid sequence: CASNTLGSTGELFF.

The chain couples TRBV11-1 to TRBJ2-7; the D gene could be TRBD1 or TRBD2 (6 bases each). The CDR3 sequence is 16 residues long. Germline CDR1 and CDR2: SGHAT and FQDESV (reference sequence). Between the trimmed V and J ends, which lost 1 base and 4 bases, there was a span of 17 bases. The CDR3 DNA is TGTGCCAGCAGCTTAGAAAAGGACGGGGGCGCGTACGAGCAGTACTTC. It codes for CASSLEKDGGAYEQYF.